Included here is one TCR beta chain sequence, with context. Diagnosis rested on symptoms, serum thyroxine and TRAb, thyroid ultrasound, and orbital computed tomography. This record comes from a study of T cells in Graves' hyperthyroidism and ophthalmopathy. Researchers took RNA transcripts and amplified the TCR beta CDR3 regions from them. TCR CDR3 regions were first amplified by RT-PCR with HTBI primers. TCRdb reprocessed the multiplex PCR reads via MiXCR and lists one record per CDR3 protein. The sample carries 750,000 to 900,000 distinct CDR3 sequences, approximately 40% recorded once. The CDR3 is 16 amino acids. The germline CDR1 and CDR2 sequences are SGHTA and FQGNSA. V lost 3 bases and J lost 4; bases outside the gene matches: 11.

The source of this sequence is a man younger than 35 with Graves' hyperthyroidism. The V call is TRBV7-2, the J call TRBJ2-7; TRBD2 aligns across 8 bases. The sample taken for sequencing was blood. The CDR3 nucleotides are TGTGCCAGCAGCTTCTACTTAGCGGGGATGTTGTACGAGCAGTACTTC. Translation: CASSFYLAGMLYEQYF.